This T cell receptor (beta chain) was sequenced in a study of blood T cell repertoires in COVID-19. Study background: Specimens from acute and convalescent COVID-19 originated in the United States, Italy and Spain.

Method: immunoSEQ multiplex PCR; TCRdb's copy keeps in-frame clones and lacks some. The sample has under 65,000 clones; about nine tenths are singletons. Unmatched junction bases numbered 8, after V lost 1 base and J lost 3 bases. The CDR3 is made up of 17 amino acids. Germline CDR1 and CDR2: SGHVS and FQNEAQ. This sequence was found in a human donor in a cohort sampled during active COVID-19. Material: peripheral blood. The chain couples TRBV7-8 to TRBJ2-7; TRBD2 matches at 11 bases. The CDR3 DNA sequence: TGTGCCAGCAGCTTAGGGCTAGCGGGGGGAATGGTCTACGAGCAGTACTTC. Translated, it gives CASSLGLAGGMVYEQYF. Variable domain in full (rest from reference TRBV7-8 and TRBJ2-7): GAGVSQSPRYKVAKRGQDVALRCDPISGHVSLFWYQQALGQGPEFLTYFQNEAQLDKSGLPSDRFFAERPEGSVSTLKIQRTQQEDSAVYLCASSLGLAGGMVYEQYFGPGTRLTVT.